This T cell receptor beta chain was captured in a study of identifying expanded T cells in peripheral blood. Whole-study results and caveats: Roughly 1.2 clones differed between technical replicates, versus approximately 17 and 20 over time.

This clone was seen only once. Its antigen is still unknown. The table came from immunoSEQ multiplex PCR; TCRdb's copy has only in-frame clones and leaves some out. Altogether approximately 83,000 clones are present, roughly 84% being singletons, with the ten largest covering less than 5%. Source material: blood. The sequence was collected from a person aged 18-70 years in good health.

Written as DNA, the CDR3 is TGTGCCAGCACCGAGGACGGCCGCAATCAGCCCCAGCATTTT. It codes for CASTEDGRNQPQHF. This sequence joins TRBV6-5 and TRBJ1-5, with no clear D. V was clipped by 7 bases and J by 2 bases, with 12 bases between them. Germline lookup yields CDR1 MNHEY and CDR2 SVGAGI. The CDR3 runs 14 residues.